The rows below give T cell receptor beta chains drawn from one sample of a study of technical replicates of blood from several donors. The method was immunoSEQ multiplex PCR; TCRdb's version includes in-frame clones alone and lacks a portion of them. Seen here are 70,000 to 95,000 clones, just under 95% observed once, and the top ten hold about 0.25%. Source material: T cells isolated from PBMCs. The source is a human donor in good health. Each CDR3 is given with its conserved first and last residue. A D gene is named only where the DNA matches it firmly. Size values are once, few and many counts, or a class for expanded clones, and some rows have none.

V gene	J gene	D gene	clone size	CDR3 DNA	CDR3 protein
TRBV19	TRBJ2-6	NA	NA	TGTGCCAGTAGTCTGGGGCCTGGGGCCAACGTCCTGACTTTC	CASSLGPGANVLTF
TRBV28	TRBJ2-5	NA	NA	TGTGCCAGCACCCCGATCGGTGCGCGGGCAACCGTGGAGACCCAGTACTTC	CASTPIGARATVETQYF
TRBV11-2	TRBJ2-3	NA	once	TGTGCCAGCAGCCCCAACTTTCGGGATAAGAGCCATACGCAGTATTTT	CASSPNFRDKSHTQYF
TRBV19	TRBJ1-2	NA	NA	TGTGCCAGTAGCCCAGGCGCAGCGGAGACTTATGGCTACACCTTC	CASSPGAAETYGYTF
TRBV27	TRBJ1-3	NA	NA	TGTGCCAGCAGTCCGGACCTTTTTGGACAGACCGGCTCTGGAAACACCATATATTTT	CASSPDLFGQTGSGNTIYF
TRBV29-1	TRBJ1-2	NA	NA	TGCAGCGTTGAACTACCCGGGACAAATGGCTACACCTTC	CSVELPGTNGYTF
TRBV7-6	TRBJ2-1	TRBD2	NA	TGTGCCAGCAGCTCAACTGGTAAACTAGCGGGAGGGCCGGGTGAGCAGTTCTTC	CASSSTGKLAGGPGEQFF
TRBV27	TRBJ2-7	TRBD1	NA	TGTGCCAGCAGCCGGGACAGGAACTACGAGCAGTACTTC	CASSRDRNYEQYF
TRBV19	TRBJ1-2	TRBD1	many	TGTGCCAGTAGTATGTCGGACAGGAGTAGACATGGCTACACCTTC	CASSMSDRSRHGYTF
TRBV7-6	TRBJ2-1	TRBD2	NA	TGTGCCAGCAGCTTAGCTAGCGGGAGAAGTGATGAGCAGTTCTTC	CASSLASGRSDEQFF
TRBV5-4	TRBJ2-7	NA	once	TGTGCCAGCAGCTTGTTTAGGGGGAGTGACTACTACGAGCAGTACTTC	CASSLFRGSDYYEQYF
TRBV6-5	TRBJ1-2	NA	NA	TGTGCCAGCAGTTACGGTGGGGGCAACTATGGCTACACCTTC	CASSYGGGNYGYTF
TRBV10-3	TRBJ1-1	TRBD1	NA	TGTGCCATCGGGACAGGGTTGAACACTGAAGCTTTCTTT	CAIGTGLNTEAFF
TRBV11-2	TRBJ2-7	TRBD1	NA	TGTGCCAGCAGCCCGAGGAGGGACAGGGACTACGAGCAGTACTTC	CASSPRRDRDYEQYF
TRBV11-2	TRBJ2-7	NA	NA	TGTGCCAGCAGCCCAGCGGTCGCGGCCTATCGGCTCGAGCAGTACTTC	CASSPAVAAYRLEQYF
TRBV6-1	TRBJ2-1	NA	NA	TGTGCCAGCAGTGAGTGGCTAGTGAACAATGAGCAGTTCTTC	CASSEWLVNNEQFF
TRBV14	TRBJ2-3	NA	NA	TGTGCCAGCAGCCTTTTCACTGGGGCCCGGGATACGCAGTATTTT	CASSLFTGARDTQYF
TRBV2	TRBJ1-2	NA	NA	TGTGCCAGCAGGGAACCGACAGGCTACTATGGCTACACCTTC	CASREPTGYYGYTF
TRBV9	TRBJ1-4	TRBD1	NA	TGTGCCAGCAGCGTTGACAGGGGGCCGTTGGGTGAAAAACTGTTTTTT	CASSVDRGPLGEKLFF
TRBV29-1	TRBJ2-7	TRBD1	NA	TGCAGCGTTGAACGGTCAACAGGGGCTGGGGAGCAGTACTTC	CSVERSTGAGEQYF
TRBV18	TRBJ2-7	TRBD1	NA	TGTGCCAGCTCTCCCCCCGGGACAGGGGGCTCCTACGAGCAGTACTTC	CASSPPGTGGSYEQYF
TRBV7-9	TRBJ2-1	TRBD2	NA	TGTGCCAGCAGCTTTCGTTCGGCGGGAGTTTCCTACAATGAGCAGTTCTTC	CASSFRSAGVSYNEQFF
TRBV21-1	TRBJ2-2	NA	NA	TGTGCCAGCAGTCCCAGACGGGACAGCTACACCGGGGAGCTGTTTTTT	CASSPRRDSYTGELFF
TRBV29-1	TRBJ2-3	NA	NA	TGCAGCGTGATGAGTTATGCCGGGAGTACAGATACGCAGTATTTT	CSVMSYAGSTDTQYF
TRBV13	TRBJ2-1	TRBD1	NA	TGTGCCAGCAGCCGACAAGACAGGGTTGAGCAGTTCTTC	CASSRQDRVEQFF
TRBV7-2	TRBJ2-3	NA	NA	TGTGCCAGCCGGGACACTAACACAGATACGCAGTATTTT	CASRDTNTDTQYF
TRBV19	TRBJ2-7	NA	NA	TGTGCCAGTAGTATAAAACACGGACTCTACGAGCAGTACTTC	CASSIKHGLYEQYF
TRBV18	TRBJ2-7	TRBD1	NA	TGTGCCAGCTCACCGCTGACAGGGAATGACGAGCAGTACTTC	CASSPLTGNDEQYF
TRBV7-9	TRBJ2-1	NA	NA	TGTGCCAGCAGCTTTACAGGGTCCACCCTCAATGAGCAGTTCTTC	CASSFTGSTLNEQFF
TRBV12-5	TRBJ2-1	TRBD2	NA	TGTGCTAGTGGTTTGAAACCGGGACTAGCGGGAACCAATGAGCAGTTCTTC	CASGLKPGLAGTNEQFF
TRBV19	TRBJ1-1	NA	NA	TGTGCCAGTCGCTCCCTGAGGGCCGGGGGGACTGAAGCTTTCTTT	CASRSLRAGGTEAFF
TRBV2	TRBJ1-6	TRBD1	NA	TGTGCCAGCAGTGCAGGGGGTATGCGGGGTTGGGGCGTCCAGTCTTATAATTCACCCCTCCACTTT	CASSAGGMRGWGVQSYNSPLHF
TRBV28	TRBJ2-6	NA	once	TGTGCCAGCATTGGTCAGGGCTTCTCTGGGGCCAACGTCCTGACTTTC	CASIGQGFSGANVLTF
TRBV6-6	TRBJ2-7	NA	NA	TGTGCCAGCGGGAGCCCGGACCAGCAGTACTTC	CASGSPDQQYF
TRBV5-1	TRBJ1-1	NA	NA	TGCGCCAGCAGCATGGACAGAATGAACACTGAAGCTTTCTTT	CASSMDRMNTEAFF
TRBV4-2	TRBJ2-2	NA	NA	TGTGCCAGCAAAGTTGACGCAGGGGCTCAAAACACCGGGGAGCTGTTTTTT	CASKVDAGAQNTGELFF
TRBV5-1	TRBJ1-1	NA	NA	TGCGCCAGCAGCTTGGCCGTCGTGACAGAACATGAAGCTTTCTTT	CASSLAVVTEHEAFF
TRBV7-3	TRBJ2-2	NA	NA	TGTGCCAGCAGCTTAATAAACAGGGAAGGCGGGGAGCTGTTTTTT	CASSLINREGGELFF
TRBV7-8	TRBJ1-2	NA	NA	TGTGCCAGCAACCCCGAGACAGTAGCTAACTATGGCTACACCTTC	CASNPETVANYGYTF
TRBV7-9	TRBJ1-2	NA	NA	TGTGCCAGCAGCTTAGGACAGCGGGGGGATGGCTACACCTTC	CASSLGQRGDGYTF
TRBV5-1	TRBJ2-1	TRBD2	NA	TGCGCCAGCAGCTTGGGTGGTACTAGCGGGAAAAATGAGCAGTTCTTC	CASSLGGTSGKNEQFF
TRBV30	TRBJ2-1	NA	NA	TGTGCCTGGAGTGCCAAGGGGGAGCAGTTCTTC	CAWSAKGEQFF
TRBV6-1	TRBJ2-1	TRBD1	NA	TGTGCCAGCAGTGTTTCCGGGACAGGGAAGAATGGGCTGGATGAGCAGTTCTTC	CASSVSGTGKNGLDEQFF
TRBV6-1	TRBJ2-2	NA	NA	TGTGCCAGCGTCAGACTAGTGAACACCGGGGAGCTGTTTTTT	CASVRLVNTGELFF
TRBV28	TRBJ1-1	TRBD1	NA	TGTGCCAGCAGTTTATGGGGACAGGCCCTACAGGGAGCTTTCTTT	CASSLWGQALQGAFF
TRBV7-2	TRBJ1-5	NA	NA	TGTGCCAGCAGCCCCCCACCCATGGGCCAGCCCCAGCATTTT	CASSPPPMGQPQHF
TRBV5-6	TRBJ1-6	TRBD1	NA	TGTGCCAGCAGCGGGGGACAGGGGGCCTATAATTCACCCCTCCACTTT	CASSGGQGAYNSPLHF
TRBV2	TRBJ2-7	NA	NA	TGTGCCAGCCGAAAGACAGGTTCTCTCTACGAGCAGTACTTC	CASRKTGSLYEQYF
TRBV7-9	TRBJ1-1	TRBD1	NA	TGTGCCAGCAGCCGATCACAGGGGACGGAAGCTTTCTTT	CASSRSQGTEAFF